The rows below give T cell receptor beta chains drawn from one sample of a study of T-cell reconstitution after alpha-beta-depleted transplantation in children. TCRdb fed the PCR reads into MiXCR, producing one record per CDR3 protein. The table has hundreds of thousands of distinct CDR3 sequences, approximately 9% seen once. Source: PBMCs from the stem cell graft donor, taken from the stem cell graft. These receptor sequences come from a human donor who donated a stem cell graft to a child with acute lymphoblastic leukemia. Both conserved end residues are part of each CDR3. For some rows the clone size is stated as once, few or many, or as a class when expanded; others skip it.

16,TRBV6-4,many,TRBJ2-3,CASSEAGGGSTDTQYF
16,TRBV6-1,NA,TRBJ2-1,CASSTTSGWAYNEQFF
15,TRBV7-8,many,TRBJ2-3,CASSSQGGYTDTQYF
13,TRBV12-3/TRBV12-4,many,TRBJ2-3,CASRPGWTDTQYF
15,TRBV5-1,medium-sized,TRBJ1-1,CASSLDNRRNTEAFF
14,TRBV5-1,few,TRBJ1-1,CASSGGQGYTEAFF
16,TRBV12-3/TRBV12-4,few,TRBJ1-5,CASSSSTGGSNQPQHF
21,TRBV14,NA,TRBJ2-6,CASSQDWVGDPFSTGANVLTF
15,TRBV27,NA,TRBJ2-7,CASSLSGGSIYEQYF
15,TRBV12-3/TRBV12-4,many,TRBJ2-7,CASSFFQGPSYEQYF
14,TRBV25-1,NA,TRBJ1-1,CASLGEGPRTEAFF
14,TRBV3-1,many,TRBJ2-7,CASSQGGGIYEQYF
13,TRBV7-2,many,TRBJ1-5,CASSTQGRQPQHF
13,TRBV18,many,TRBJ2-5,CASSPGSQETQYF
17,TRBV4-1,NA,TRBJ2-5,CASSQDGVGEPQETQYF
15,TRBV10-3,many,TRBJ2-3,CAIGYVGGQADTQYF
13,TRBV6-1,many,TRBJ1-5,CASAVHFNQPQHF
13,TRBV29-1,few,TRBJ2-5,CSVRRGRQETQYF
13,TRBV10-1,NA,TRBJ2-2,CASSEALPGELFF